Each of the 8 T cell receptor beta chains below was sequenced from the same sample in a study of OX40 agonist ivuxolimab in advanced cancers. Assay used: immunoSEQ multiplex PCR; TCRdb lists only in-frame clones, some missing. The sample lists under 30,000 clones; under 90% were seen once. The specimen comprised CD4+ or CD8+ T cells sorted from blood, sampled in a trial of the OX40 agonist ivuxolimab. Receptor source: an adult with an advanced solid tumor such as melanoma, head and neck, liver or kidney cancer.

The chain recombines TRBV5-1 with TRBJ1-5; TRBD1 matches 9 bases. Germline loops: CDR1 SGHRS, CDR2 YFSETQ. V was clipped by 3 bases and J by 4 bases; unmatched bases: 5. This CDR3 has 15 amino acids. CDR3 nucleotides: TGCGCCAGCAGCTCCGGGACAGGGCATAATCAGCCCCAGCATTTT. Translation: CASSSGTGHNQPQHF.

This clone is deemed medium-sized. The chain links TRBV5-4 to TRBJ1-2; TRBD1 is a possible D gene (5 bases). Germline V gene data show CDR1 as SGHNT and CDR2 as YYREEE (reference sequence). Trimming pared 0 bases from V and 8 bases from J, leaving 11 bases between. This CDR3 region has 13 residues. This chain's CDR3 is CASSLGGARGYTF. The CDR3 DNA follows: TGTGCCAGCAGCTTGGGAGGGGCGCGGGGCTACACCTTC.

The rearrangement joins TRBV19 to TRBJ2-7; a weak D match, TRBD2 (6 bases). The length of the CDR3 is 19 residues. CDR1 is LNHDA, CDR2 SQIVND, per germline (reference sequence). V gave up 2 bases and J gave up 6 bases, with 29 bases separating them. The CDR3 here is CASSILSYHAGNEASEQYF. CDR3 coding DNA: TGTGCCAGTAGTATACTCTCCTATCACGCGGGGAATGAAGCATCCGAGCAGTACTTC.

The chain uses TRBV5-4 and TRBJ1-1; D gene uncertain. The length of the CDR3 is 13 residues. V shed 2 bases and J shed 1 base, with 6 bases lying between them. Germline V gives CDR1 SGHNT, CDR2 YYREEE (reference sequence). The CDR3 loop is CASSFGTNTEAFF. The CDR3 DNA reads TGTGCCAGCAGCTTTGGTACGAACACTGAAGCTTTCTTT.

This rearrangement joins TRBV10-2 to TRBJ2-1; tentative D call: TRBD2 (5 bases). This CDR3 has 13 residues. Trimming shortened V by 2 bases and J by 5 bases, and 7 bases separated the two germline ends. From germline, CDR1 is WSHSY and CDR2 SAAADI. The CDR3 bases are TGCGCCAGCAGTGAGAGGGAGAACAATGAGCAGTTCTTC. Protein sequence: CASSERENNEQFF.

This chain uses TRBV6-5 with TRBJ2-7; D remains unclear. The CDR3 consists of 13 residues. V lost 0 bases, J lost 0 bases, and 3 bases lay in between. Germline CDR1 is MNHEY and CDR2 is SVGAGI. Here the CDR3 DNA reads TGTGCCAGCAGTTACTCGACCTCCTACGAGCAGTACTTC. Amino acids: CASSYSTSYEQYF.

The chain joins TRBV10-1 to TRBJ2-1, with 10 nucleotides matching TRBD1. The CDR3 is 13 residues long. V was pared by 6 bases and J by 8 bases, with 4 bases of the junction left unmatched. Per germline, CDR1 WNHNN and CDR2 SYGVQD (reference sequence). The CDR3 sequence is CASRRQGAHEQFF. CDR3 bases: TGCGCCAGCAGGCGACAGGGGGCCCATGAGCAGTTCTTC.

This clone was detected only a few times. V usage is TRBV2 and J usage is TRBJ2-1, with 10 bases that match TRBD1. The CDR3 is 15 residues long. V gave up 3 bases and J gave up 3 bases; unmatched junction bases: 2. CDR1 is SNHLY and CDR2 is FYNNEI in the germline V gene. The CDR3 nucleotides read TGTGCCAGCAGTGAGGGGGACAGGGGCTACAATGAGCAGTTCTTC. Translation: CASSEGDRGYNEQFF. Filled out from reference TRBV2 and TRBJ2-1, the complete variable domain reads EPEVTQTPSHQVTQMGQEVILRCVPISNHLYFYWYRQILGQKVEFLVSFYNNEISEKSEIFDDQFSVERPDGSNFTLKIRSTKLEDSAMYFCASSEGDRGYNEQFFGPGTRLTVL.